This is a list of T cell receptor beta chains from one sample in a study of shared clonotypes between healthy human individuals. Repertoires were generated with immunoSEQ multiplex PCR, while TCRdb's copy carries only in-frame clones and drops some. The table lists hundreds of thousands of clones, roughly 95% of them singletons. Material: naive CD8+ T cells sorted from blood. These receptors were taken from a woman aged 25-40 years in good health. The CDR3 runs from the conserved cysteine through the conserved F or W. The D gene is left open where the match is weak. Rows give clone size only sometimes, using once, few, many, or a class for an expanded clone.

V gene: TRBV5-8; J gene: TRBJ1-2; D gene: NA; clone size: NA; CDR3 DNA: TGTGCCAGCAGCTCGGTAGTGAGGGGCGACAGTTATGGCTACACCTTC; CDR3 protein: CASSSVVRGDSYGYTF
V gene: TRBV25-1; J gene: TRBJ1-1; D gene: NA; clone size: NA; CDR3 DNA: TGTGCCAGCAGCCTACAGGGAACGAACACTGAAGCTTTCTTT; CDR3 protein: CASSLQGTNTEAFF
V gene: TRBV10-3; J gene: TRBJ2-1; D gene: TRBD2; clone size: NA; CDR3 DNA: TGTGCCATCAGTGACCGACTAGCGGGAGGGCCAATCGATGAGCAGTTCTTC; CDR3 protein: CAISDRLAGGPIDEQFF
V gene: TRBV4-1; J gene: TRBJ2-7; D gene: TRBD1; clone size: NA; CDR3 DNA: TGCGCCAGCAGCCTTTGGACAGGTTTAACCTACGAGCAGTACTTC; CDR3 protein: CASSLWTGLTYEQYF
V gene: TRBV27; J gene: TRBJ1-2; D gene: NA; clone size: few; CDR3 DNA: TGTGCCAGCAGTTTGGACCCACGAAACTATGGCTACACCTTC; CDR3 protein: CASSLDPRNYGYTF
V gene: TRBV27; J gene: TRBJ2-7; D gene: NA; clone size: once; CDR3 DNA: TGTGCCAGCAGATTATTGCCCCTAGATGTCGAGCAGTACTTC; CDR3 protein: CASRLLPLDVEQYF
V gene: TRBV27; J gene: TRBJ2-3; D gene: NA; clone size: NA; CDR3 DNA: TGTGCCAGCAGTACCCCATTCAAGCTTGTTGGCACAGATACGCAGTATTTT; CDR3 protein: CASSTPFKLVGTDTQYF
V gene: TRBV6-6; J gene: TRBJ1-1; D gene: NA; clone size: NA; CDR3 DNA: TGTGCCAGCACCCCTACCAACACTGAAGCTTTCTTT; CDR3 protein: CASTPTNTEAFF
V gene: TRBV4-1; J gene: TRBJ1-1; D gene: NA; clone size: NA; CDR3 DNA: TGCGCCAGCAGCCAAGATAAGGGTACTGAAGCTTTCTTT; CDR3 protein: CASSQDKGTEAFF
V gene: TRBV2; J gene: TRBJ2-4; D gene: NA; clone size: NA; CDR3 DNA: TGTGCCAGCAACCCAGGGGCGGACATTCAGTACTTC; CDR3 protein: CASNPGADIQYF
V gene: TRBV9; J gene: TRBJ1-5; D gene: NA; clone size: NA; CDR3 DNA: TGTGCCAGCAGCAAGGAGGGGGAGGCATATAGCAATCAGCCCCAGCATTTT; CDR3 protein: CASSKEGEAYSNQPQHF
V gene: TRBV14; J gene: TRBJ2-7; D gene: NA; clone size: NA; CDR3 DNA: TGTGCCAGCAGCCAAGATACAGGGAGGCGCTACGAGCAGTACTTC; CDR3 protein: CASSQDTGRRYEQYF
V gene: TRBV5-1; J gene: TRBJ2-7; D gene: NA; clone size: NA; CDR3 DNA: TGCGCCAGCAGCTGGGCTAGCGGAGGGGGGACCTACGAGCAGTACTTC; CDR3 protein: CASSWASGGGTYEQYF
V gene: TRBV10-1; J gene: TRBJ2-7; D gene: TRBD2; clone size: NA; CDR3 DNA: TGCGCCAGCAGCCCGGGGGTAGCGGGAGATTCCGAGCAGTACTTC; CDR3 protein: CASSPGVAGDSEQYF
V gene: TRBV28; J gene: TRBJ2-5; D gene: TRBD2; clone size: NA; CDR3 DNA: TGTGCCAGCAGTCCGAGGGCTAGCGGGCAAGAGACCCAGTACTTC; CDR3 protein: CASSPRASGQETQYF
V gene: TRBV27; J gene: TRBJ2-5; D gene: NA; clone size: NA; CDR3 DNA: TGTGCCAGCAGTTCCGCCGACCACCAAGAGACCCAGTACTTC; CDR3 protein: CASSSADHQETQYF
V gene: TRBV19; J gene: TRBJ2-2; D gene: TRBD2; clone size: NA; CDR3 DNA: TGTGCCAGTACTCAACCCGGGACTAGCGGCGAATCTTCGAACACCGGGGAGCTGTTTTTT; CDR3 protein: CASTQPGTSGESSNTGELFF
V gene: TRBV5-6; J gene: TRBJ2-7; D gene: TRBD1; clone size: NA; CDR3 DNA: TGTGCCAGCAGCTGGACAGGGAGTGGCGAGCAGTACTTC; CDR3 protein: CASSWTGSGEQYF
V gene: TRBV19; J gene: TRBJ2-7; D gene: TRBD2; clone size: NA; CDR3 DNA: TGTGCCAGTTCGGCGGGACTAGCGGGATCATACGAGCAGTACTTC; CDR3 protein: CASSAGLAGSYEQYF
V gene: TRBV6-5; J gene: TRBJ1-2; D gene: NA; clone size: NA; CDR3 DNA: TGTGCCAGCAGTTACTCGACATCCTATGGCTACACCTTC; CDR3 protein: CASSYSTSYGYTF
V gene: TRBV5-1; J gene: TRBJ1-1; D gene: TRBD1; clone size: NA; CDR3 DNA: TGCGCCAGCAGCTCTAGGACAGGATTGAACACTGAAGCTTTCTTT; CDR3 protein: CASSSRTGLNTEAFF
V gene: TRBV11-3; J gene: TRBJ2-1; D gene: TRBD1; clone size: NA; CDR3 DNA: TGTGCCAGCAGCCTAGAGGGGGCAGACTACAATGAGCAGTTCTTC; CDR3 protein: CASSLEGADYNEQFF
V gene: TRBV11-2; J gene: TRBJ2-2; D gene: NA; clone size: NA; CDR3 DNA: TGTGCCAGCAGCTTAGTATCAGTTACCGGGGAGCTGTTTTTT; CDR3 protein: CASSLVSVTGELFF
V gene: TRBV2; J gene: TRBJ2-5; D gene: NA; clone size: once; CDR3 DNA: TGTGCCAGCAATCGGGGGACCCCCCGTACCGAGACCCAGTACTTC; CDR3 protein: CASNRGTPRTETQYF
V gene: TRBV5-6; J gene: TRBJ2-3; D gene: NA; clone size: NA; CDR3 DNA: TGTGCCAGCAACGATGCGAGGGGGTATGATACGCAGTATTTT; CDR3 protein: CASNDARGYDTQYF
V gene: TRBV27; J gene: TRBJ2-1; D gene: NA; clone size: NA; CDR3 DNA: TGTGCCAGCAGTTTATCAGGGCCCCTAAATGAGCAGTTCTTC; CDR3 protein: CASSLSGPLNEQFF
V gene: TRBV28; J gene: TRBJ2-1; D gene: NA; clone size: NA; CDR3 DNA: TGTGCCAGCACGACGTACAATGAGCAGTTCTTC; CDR3 protein: CASTTYNEQFF
V gene: TRBV5-5; J gene: TRBJ1-5; D gene: NA; clone size: NA; CDR3 DNA: TGTGCCAGCAGCTTTGCGCCATTGAATCCTAGCAATCAGCCCCAGCATTTT; CDR3 protein: CASSFAPLNPSNQPQHF
V gene: TRBV29-1; J gene: TRBJ1-1; D gene: NA; clone size: NA; CDR3 DNA: TGCAGCGTCCCGGACCCGAACACTGAAGCTTTCTTT; CDR3 protein: CSVPDPNTEAFF
V gene: TRBV27; J gene: TRBJ2-3; D gene: TRBD2; clone size: NA; CDR3 DNA: TGTGCCAGCAGTCTGCGGACTAGCGGCACAGATACGCAGTATTTT; CDR3 protein: CASSLRTSGTDTQYF
V gene: TRBV5-8; J gene: TRBJ2-7; D gene: TRBD1; clone size: NA; CDR3 DNA: TGTGCCAGCAGCTTGGACAGGGGTCTCTACGAGCAGTACTTC; CDR3 protein: CASSLDRGLYEQYF
V gene: TRBV14; J gene: TRBJ2-7; D gene: TRBD1; clone size: NA; CDR3 DNA: TGTGCCAGCAGCCAAGGACAGGGGCCCTACGAGCAGTACTTC; CDR3 protein: CASSQGQGPYEQYF
V gene: TRBV6-1; J gene: TRBJ1-2; D gene: NA; clone size: NA; CDR3 DNA: TGTGCCAGCGGGGACCTTCTGTACTATGGCTACACCTTC; CDR3 protein: CASGDLLYYGYTF